This T cell receptor (beta chain) was captured by sequencing in a study of T-cell memory formation after mild COVID-19. This clonotype was detected only a few times. The antigen is undetermined. Notes on the study in general: Detection of some responders pre-infection suggested pre-existing cross-reactive memory T cells participated. Those CD4+ clones that contracted were mainly in CM and EM (CD8+ ones in EMRA).

A 5'RACE reaction primed in the constant segment made cDNA libraries of TCR alpha and TCR beta, and these carried sample barcodes and UMIs. TCRdb ran MiXCR on the 5' RACE reads and lists one entry per CDR3 protein. The sample records around 80,000 distinct CDR3 sequences, more than 11% being singletons. The TCR comes from an adult woman who had mild COVID-19 (a few samples of this study predate the infection). Cell type and time point are not known. Sequenced input: PBMCs or a T cell subset sorted from them (not recorded which).

The CDR3 is CASSLKGIGGDGYTF. In DNA, the CDR3 is TGTGCCAGCAGCTTAAAGGGTATCGGGGGCGATGGCTACACCTTC. The chain recombines TRBV7-8 with TRBJ1-2, with D perhaps matching TRBD1 (6 bases). Trimming removed 2 bases from V and 6 bases from J, with 16 bases in between. CDR3 length: 15 residues. CDR1 and CDR2 from the germline V gene are SGHVS and FQNEAQ.